This TCR beta chain was identified in a study of somatic mutations in cytotoxic T cells in rheumatoid arthritis. The CDR3 is 15 amino acids. Germline lookup yields CDR1 MRHNA and CDR2 SNTAGT. V was clipped by 4 bases and J by 1 base; unmatched bases: 3. Only in-frame clones appear in the TCRdb table, and some are missing; sequencing was by immunoSEQ multiplex PCR. The repertoire holds 15,000 to 20,000 clones, with around 80% as singletons. The chain joins TRBV6-4 to TRBJ2-2, with TRBD1 matching 7 bases. The sample was CD8+ T cells sorted from blood. The origin of this receptor is an adult with rheumatoid arthritis. CDR3 bases: TGTGCCAGCAGTGTGCGACAGGGGAACACCGGGGAGCTGTTTTTT. It is translated as CASSVRQGNTGELFF.